One and the same sample provided the 16 T cell receptor beta chains below, sequenced in a study of cytomegalovirus exposure and HLA in healthy donors. The data were produced by immunoSEQ multiplex PCR, yet TCRdb's version contains in-frame clones alone and is incomplete. The sample lists 150,000 to 180,000 clones, 70% to 90% occurring once. The sequencing sample was made of PBMCs. The receptors derive from a man between 18 and 29 years old in good health and CMV-seropositive.

This chain joins TRBV7-2 and TRBJ1-1; D is perhaps TRBD1 (6 bases). Germline lookup yields CDR1 SGHTA and CDR2 FQGNSA. This CDR3 has 15 amino acids. Between the trimmed V and J ends, which lost 6 bases and 0 bases, there was a span of 14 bases. The chain's CDR3 is CASRSTGLLNTEAFF. In nucleotides, the CDR3 is TGTGCCAGCAGGAGTACAGGGCTTTTGAACACTGAAGCTTTCTTT.

V is TRBV7-9 and J is TRBJ2-7; D is perhaps TRBD1 (6 bases). The ends were cut back, 5 bases at V and 6 bases at J, with 17 bases in the middle. Germline values: CDR1 SEHNR, CDR2 FQNEAQ (reference sequence). The CDR3 runs to 14 residues. CDR3 protein: CASSPGTRVAEQYF. In DNA, the CDR3 is TGTGCCAGCAGCCCTGGGACACGGGTCGCCGAGCAGTACTTC.

This clone occurred once. V is TRBV4-3 and J is TRBJ1-1, with 8 bases identical to TRBD1. Germline assignment: CDR1 LGHNA and CDR2 YSLEER. The CDR3 totals 15 residues. Trimming cost V 0 bases and J 4 bases; bases outside gene matches: 4. Here the CDR3 reads CASSQDPTGVTEAFF. In DNA form, the CDR3 reads TGCGCCAGCAGCCAAGACCCGACAGGGGTCACTGAAGCTTTCTTT.

The J gene is TRBJ2-7, the V gene TRBV7-6; TRBD2 is a possible D gene (7 bases). Trimming took off 5 bases at V and 3 bases at J, with 14 bases between the two ends. The CDR3 contains 14 residues. Germline V CDR1 and CDR2: SGHVS, FNYEAQ. CDR3 loop: CASSGGAGVYEQYF. The CDR3 DNA reads TGTGCCAGCAGCGGGGGGGCGGGAGTCTACGAGCAGTACTTC.

The chain links TRBV19 to TRBJ2-3, with 14 bases matching TRBD2. The CDR3 spans 15 residues. CDR1 is LNHDA and CDR2 is SQIVND in the germline V gene (reference sequence). Germline trimming cut 9 bases from V and 1 base from J; bases unmatched to any gene: 3. The CDR3 is CASRLAGGGTDTQYF. In DNA form, the CDR3 reads TGTGCCAGCCGACTAGCGGGGGGGGGCACAGATACGCAGTATTTT.

This chain uses TRBV18 with TRBJ1-1, with TRBD1 identical over 11 bases. CDR3 size: 15 residues. Germline trimming cut 4 bases from V and 5 bases from J; bases unmatched to any gene: 6. The germline gives CDR1 KGHSH, CDR2 LQKENI. CDR3 region: CASSLGTGGTTEAFF. The CDR3 bases are TGTGCCAGCTCACTTGGGACAGGGGGGACTACTGAAGCTTTCTTT.

This sequence joins TRBV6-5 and TRBJ2-7; 8 bases match TRBD1. V lost 5 bases, J lost 2 bases, and 5 bases stayed unmatched. Germline V CDR1 and CDR2: MNHEY, SVGAGI. The CDR3 loop spans 14 amino acids. This chain's CDR3 is CASSGRTGPYEQYF. The CDR3, as DNA: TGTGCCAGCAGTGGCCGGACAGGGCCCTACGAGCAGTACTTC.

V usage is TRBV4-3 and J usage is TRBJ2-5; a possible D gene is TRBD1 (5 bases). In germline, CDR1 is LGHNA, CDR2 YSLEER. This CDR3 contains 14 residues. V was clipped by 3 bases and J by 5 bases, with 13 bases between them. Here the CDR3 reads CASSQTWGGETQYF. The CDR3 bases are TGCGCCAGCAGCCAGACATGGGGCGGTGAGACCCAGTACTTC.

J is TRBJ2-2 and V is TRBV27, with TRBD1 matching 10 bases. Germline CDR1 reads MNHEY; CDR2 reads SMNVEV (reference sequence). V dropped 2 bases and J dropped 5; count of bases not matched to a gene: 5. There are 16 residues in the CDR3. In DNA, the CDR3 is TGTGCCAGCAGTTTAAAAGGGACAGGGGTAACCGGGGAGCTGTTTTTT. It is translated as CASSLKGTGVTGELFF.

The chain carries TRBV28 and TRBJ2-7, with 8 bases that match TRBD2. Unmatched junction bases numbered 8, after V lost 7 bases and J lost 0 bases. In germline, CDR1 is MDHEN, CDR2 SYDVKM. The CDR3 runs to 15 residues. This CDR3 reads CASIITGGPSYEQYF. CDR3 nucleotides: TGTGCCAGCATTATCACGGGGGGGCCCTCCTACGAGCAGTACTTC.

This clone was counted once. V usage is TRBV10-2 and J usage is TRBJ1-4, with 9 bases lining up with TRBD1. Per germline, CDR1 WSHSY and CDR2 SAAADI. CDR3 length: 15 amino acids. V gave up 6 bases and J gave up 7 bases; unmatched junction bases: 9. CDR3 sequence (DNA): TGCGCCAGCAGGCTTACAGGGGGCGCGGGTGAAAAACTGTTTTTT. Protein: CASRLTGGAGEKLFF.

The chain is built from TRBV29-1 and TRBJ1-2; D gene unclear. The V gene's germline CDR1 is SQVTM and CDR2 ANQGSEA. V lost 6 bases to trimming and J lost 8 bases, with 13 bases between them. The CDR3 runs 11 residues. The CDR3 nucleotides are TGCAGCGTCCCGGGGTCTCCAGGCTACACCTTC. This codes for CSVPGSPGYTF.

V usage is TRBV6-6 and J usage is TRBJ2-3; D unclear. The CDR3 totals 16 residues. Germline CDR1 reads MNHNY; CDR2 reads SVGAGI (reference sequence). Trimming removed 5 bases from V and 0 bases from J, with 15 bases in between. CDR3 in amino acids: CASSHPAEFSTDTQYF. CDR3 DNA sequence: TGTGCCAGCAGTCACCCCGCGGAGTTTAGCACAGATACGCAGTATTTT.

V gene TRBV6-5 combines with J gene TRBJ2-7; TRBD2 agrees at 7 bases. The CDR3 contains 14 residues. Losses at the gene ends were 4 bases for V and 6 bases for J; bases not matched to a gene: 9. CDR1 and CDR2 (germline): MNHEY, SVGAGI. CDR3 bases: TGTGCCAGCAGTTCGACCGGGACTACCTTCGAGCAGTACTTC. This translates into CASSSTGTTFEQYF.

The DNA of the CDR3 is TGTGCCAGCAGGGGGGGGACTAGCGGGAGAGGGTCCGGGGAGCTGTTTTTT. It yields the protein CASRGGTSGRGSGELFF. V gene TRBV2 combines with J gene TRBJ2-2; 14 nucleotides line up with TRBD2. V lost 6 bases to trimming and J lost 6 bases; unmatched junction nucleotides: 9. The CDR3 totals 17 residues. The V gene's germline CDR1 is SNHLY and CDR2 FYNNEI.

The V call is TRBV6-5, the J call TRBJ2-3, with a weak D call TRBD2 (6 bases). V was shortened by 1 base and J by 4 bases, with 6 bases between the two germline ends. This CDR3 is built from 13 residues. Per germline, CDR1 MNHEY and CDR2 SVGAGI. The DNA of the CDR3 is TGTGCCAGCAGTTACTGGAGGGCAGATACGCAGTATTTT. It encodes CASSYWRADTQYF.